This T cell receptor (beta chain) was captured in a study of cytomegalovirus exposure and HLA in healthy donors. The primer mix had 60 Vbeta and 13 Jbeta primers. Authors' processing steps: Some 10 million of the roughly 80 million unique TCR beta chains counted in a later analysis were shared. TCRdb keeps only in-frame clones here, not all; method: immunoSEQ multiplex PCR. That table is the source of V, J and clone size, and D and trimming were worked out from the DNA. Of some 150,000 clones in the sample, about four fifths were seen once. The CDR3 totals 15 residues. Germline V gives CDR1 LNHDA, CDR2 SQIVND (reference sequence). V lost 6 bases to trimming and J lost 7 bases; unmatched junction nucleotides: 9.

The J gene is TRBJ1-6, the V gene TRBV19, with 7 bases matching TRBD1. The source material was PBMCs. The origin of this receptor is a man aged 35-49 years in good health and CMV-seropositive. This CDR3 reads CASSAQQGWNSPLHF. CDR3 in DNA: TGTGCCAGTAGCGCCCAACAGGGGTGGAATTCACCCCTCCACTTT.